Included here is one T cell receptor beta chain sequence, with context. This sample is drawn from a study of blood T cell repertoires in COVID-19. Study context: Whether acute or convalescent, the COVID-19 samples came from the United States, Italy and Spain. The analysed material was cDNA or gDNA that came from T cells, B-cell-depleted T cells, or PBMCs.

The authors' processing: Estimated nucleated cell counts came from reference gene primer amplification. Only in-frame clones appear in the TCRdb table, and some are missing; sequencing was by immunoSEQ multiplex PCR. V and J calls plus clone size are reproduced from that table; the DNA served to infer D and trimming. The data contain around 250,000 clones, more than 70% of them singletons. Germline CDR1 and CDR2: MNHEY and SVGAGI. V was clipped by 3 bases and J by 5 bases, with 8 bases between them. The CDR3 runs 14 residues. The sequence was collected from a man at least 80 years old with acute or convalescent COVID-19. The rearrangement joins TRBV6-5 to TRBJ1-6; perhaps TRBD1 as D (6 bases). The sample comprised peripheral blood. The CDR3 nucleotides read TGTGCCAGCAGTTATTCAGGGGATAATTCACCCCTCCACTTT. Translating gives CASSYSGDNSPLHF.